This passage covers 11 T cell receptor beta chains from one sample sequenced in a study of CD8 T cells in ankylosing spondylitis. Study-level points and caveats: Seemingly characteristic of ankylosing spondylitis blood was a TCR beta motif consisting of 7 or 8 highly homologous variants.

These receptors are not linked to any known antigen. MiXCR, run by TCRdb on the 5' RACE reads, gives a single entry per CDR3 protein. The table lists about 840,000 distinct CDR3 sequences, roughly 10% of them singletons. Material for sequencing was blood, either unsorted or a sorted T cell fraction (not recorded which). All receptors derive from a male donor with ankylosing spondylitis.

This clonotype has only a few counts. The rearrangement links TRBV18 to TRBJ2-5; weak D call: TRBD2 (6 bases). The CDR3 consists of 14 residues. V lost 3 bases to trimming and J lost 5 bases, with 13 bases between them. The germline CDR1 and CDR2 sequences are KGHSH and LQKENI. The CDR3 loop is CASSPAGLRETQYF. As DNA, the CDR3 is TGTGCCAGCTCACCCGCGGGGCTACGGGAGACCCAGTACTTC.

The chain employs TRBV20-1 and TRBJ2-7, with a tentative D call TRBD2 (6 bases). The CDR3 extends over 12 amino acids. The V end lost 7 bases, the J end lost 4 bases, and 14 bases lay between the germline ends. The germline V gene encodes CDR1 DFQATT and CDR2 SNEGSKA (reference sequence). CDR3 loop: CSGGGSWYEQYF. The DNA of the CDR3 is TGCAGTGGGGGAGGATCCTGGTACGAGCAGTACTTC.

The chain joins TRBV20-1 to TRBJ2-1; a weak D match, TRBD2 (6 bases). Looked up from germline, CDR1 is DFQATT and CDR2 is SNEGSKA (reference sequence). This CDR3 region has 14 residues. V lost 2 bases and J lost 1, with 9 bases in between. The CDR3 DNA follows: TGCAGTGCTAGAAGGGCGGGATCCTACAATGAGCAGTTCTTC. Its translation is CSARRAGSYNEQFF.

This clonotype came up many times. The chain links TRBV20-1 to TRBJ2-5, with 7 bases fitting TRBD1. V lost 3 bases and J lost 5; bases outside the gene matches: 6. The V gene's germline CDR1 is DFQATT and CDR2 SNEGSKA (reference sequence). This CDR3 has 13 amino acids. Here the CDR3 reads CSARQTGVETQYF. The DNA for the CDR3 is TGCAGTGCTAGGCAAACAGGGGTTGAGACCCAGTACTTC.

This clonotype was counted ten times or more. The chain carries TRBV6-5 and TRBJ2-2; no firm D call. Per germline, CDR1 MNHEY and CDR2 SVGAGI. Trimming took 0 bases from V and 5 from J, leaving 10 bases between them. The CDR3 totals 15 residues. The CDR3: CASSYSDPGTGELFF. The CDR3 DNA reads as TGTGCCAGCAGTTACTCGGACCCCGGGACCGGGGAGCTGTTTTTT.

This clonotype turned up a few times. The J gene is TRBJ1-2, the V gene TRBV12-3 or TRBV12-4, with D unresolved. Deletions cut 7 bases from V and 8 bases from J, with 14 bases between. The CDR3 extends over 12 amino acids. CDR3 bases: TGTGCCAGCACTTTCGCCGGTCGCGGCTACACCTTC. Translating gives CASTFAGRGYTF.

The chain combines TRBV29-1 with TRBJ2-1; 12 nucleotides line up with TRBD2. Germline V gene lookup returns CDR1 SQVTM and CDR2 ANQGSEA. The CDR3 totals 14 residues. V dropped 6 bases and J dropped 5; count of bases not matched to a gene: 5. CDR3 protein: CSVWTSGMNNEQFF. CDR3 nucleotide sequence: TGCAGCGTGTGGACTAGCGGGATGAACAATGAGCAGTTCTTC.

The CDR3 is CASSRDRTEKLFF. Written as DNA, the CDR3 is TGTGCCAGCAGTAGGGACAGGACGGAAAAACTGTTTTTT. The V gene is TRBV12-3 or TRBV12-4, the J gene TRBJ1-4; 8 bases are shared with TRBD1. After removal of 5 bases from V and 8 bases from J, the junction contained 4 bases not matched to a gene. The length of the CDR3 is 13 residues.

The CDR3 loop is CATSDPASGGYEQFF. CDR3 coding DNA: TGTGCCACCAGTGATCCGGCTAGCGGGGGCTATGAGCAGTTCTTC. V usage is TRBV24-1 and J usage is TRBJ2-1, with 10 bases aligning to TRBD2. This CDR3 comprises 15 residues. Unmatched junction bases numbered 6, after V lost 3 bases and J lost 8 bases. CDR1 KGHDR and CDR2 SFDVKD come from the germline V gene.

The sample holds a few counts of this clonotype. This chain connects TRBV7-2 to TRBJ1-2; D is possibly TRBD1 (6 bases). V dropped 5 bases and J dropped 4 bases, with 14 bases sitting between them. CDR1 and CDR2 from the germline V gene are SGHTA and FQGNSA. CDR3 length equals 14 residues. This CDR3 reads CASSLIDRIYGYTF. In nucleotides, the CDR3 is TGTGCCAGCAGCCTTATAGACAGGATCTATGGCTACACCTTC.

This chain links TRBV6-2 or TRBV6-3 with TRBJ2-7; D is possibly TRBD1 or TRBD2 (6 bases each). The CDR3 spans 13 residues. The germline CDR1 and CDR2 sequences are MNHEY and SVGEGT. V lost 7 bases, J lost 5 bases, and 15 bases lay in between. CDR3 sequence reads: CASIERGDHEQYF. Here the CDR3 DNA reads TGTGCCAGCATAGAGAGGGGGGATCACGAGCAGTACTTC.